This T cell receptor beta chain was found in a study of T cells in Graves' hyperthyroidism and ophthalmopathy. Looking at the study overall: Peripheral blood was obtained at initial diagnosis, preceding any treatment. Study-wide findings and caveats: Through a model of 13 V-J features, ophthalmopathy was separated from stable hyperthyroidism. Ophthalmopathy, as predicted by the model, came a median around 7 months after the prediction.

Amplified regions were TCR beta CDR3 sequences from RNA transcripts. During a first-round RT-PCR of the TCR CDR3, the HTBI primer set was used. TCRdb reanalysed the multiplex PCR reads using MiXCR and keeps one entry per CDR3 protein. The sample consists of under 350,000 distinct CDR3 sequences, over 15% of them appearing once. Germline-derived CDR1 and CDR2 are MNHEY and SMNVEV (reference sequence). The V and J ends lost 4 bases and 3 bases, in that order; junction bases with no gene match: 3. The CDR3 is made up of 14 amino acids. Diagnostic decisions used clinical symptoms, serum thyroxine and TRAb, thyroid ultrasound and orbital computed tomography. At least ten counts were recorded for this clonotype. Its antigen is not identified.

Input material: blood. The receptor comes from a woman aged 55-69 years with Graves' ophthalmopathy. This chain joins TRBV27 and TRBJ1-2, with 9 bases matching TRBD1. Written as DNA, the CDR3 is TGTGCCAGCAGTTCCCGGACAGGGGACTATGGCTACACCTTC. Its translation: CASSSRTGDYGYTF.